Reported below is one TCR beta chain. The target antigen is unknown. This entry comes from a study of memory CD4+ T cells and cytomegalovirus serostatus. Turning to the study itself: This sample comes from healthy Belgian adults, under 10 CMV seropositive, approximately 23 seronegative.

TCRdb's copy holds only in-frame clones and misses some; the assay was immunoSEQ multiplex PCR. The sample shows about 50,000 clones, 70% to 85% of them seen only once. Study-level results: The CMV-associated TCR signature appears largely within the CD4+ memory repertoire. Of approximately 160 reported CMV TCRbeta sequences, some 70 were found in memory CD4+ repertoires.

The sort gate was single viable CD3+CD4+CD8-CD45RO+ cells for memory CD4+ T cells. The TCR originated in an adult in good health and CMV-seronegative. The sequenced sample consisted of memory CD4+ T cells from blood.

In DNA, the CDR3 is TGCGCCAGCAGCTTGGGAGGGTACGAGCAGTACTTC. Its protein is CASSLGGYEQYF. The rearrangement links TRBV5-1 to TRBJ2-7, with a tentative D call TRBD2 (5 bases). Trimming removed 0 bases at V and 4 bases at J, with 5 bases between. This CDR3 region has 12 residues. Germline V gene data show CDR1 as SGHRS and CDR2 as YFSETQ.